This TCR beta chain appears in the sequencing data of a study of blood T cell repertoires in COVID-19. For the study at large: PBMCs, B-cell-depleted T cells, or T cells were the source of the cDNA or gDNA that made up the material.

With V trimmed by 2 bases and J by 7 bases, 11 bases remained unmatched. The CDR3 loop spans 15 amino acids. Germline CDR1 and CDR2: KGHSH and LQKENI. Sequencing used immunoSEQ multiplex PCR; TCRdb keeps in-frame clones, though not all of them. This table has roughly 420,000 clones, around 89% appearing once. This clone was counted a single time. V gene TRBV18 combines with J gene TRBJ2-7; 7 bases match TRBD1. The sample consisted of PBMCs or T cells enriched from blood (not recorded which). This receptor was identified in a young woman with acute COVID-19. DNA of the CDR3: TGTGCCAGCTCACCAGGGCAGGGACAGTCTCGGGAGCAGTACTTC. Its protein product is CASSPGQGQSREQYF.